The source of this T cell receptor beta chain is a study of T cell responses to AZD1222 COVID-19 vaccine. Pooling covered second doses at about 4 or about 12 weeks. Comments on this clone: Its antigen remains unidentified.

Some clones are missing from TCRdb's copy, which holds only in-frame ones; the method was immunoSEQ multiplex PCR. The sample carries 53,000 or so clones, 80% to 90% recorded once. Findings of the study overall: Donors were chiefly white British, with a greater number of females, and clonal diversity was perhaps underestimated.

The sequenced sample was peripheral blood, obtained 28 days after the second AZD1222 dose. This TCR was sampled from an adult who received the AZD1222 COVID-19 vaccine.

The chain's CDR3 is CASSLAEGDATNEKLFF. The DNA of the CDR3 is TGTGCCAGCAGCTTAGCGGAGGGGGACGCAACTAATGAAAAACTGTTTTTT. This chain uses TRBV7-8 with TRBJ1-4; tentative D call: TRBD1 (6 bases). Germline assignment: CDR1 SGHVS and CDR2 FQNEAQ. The CDR3 is 17 residues long. The V end was cut by 0 bases, the J end by 0 bases, with 11 bases between.